This TCR beta chain was identified in a study of control samples from healthy donors and cancer patients. The assay was immunoSEQ multiplex PCR, and TCRdb's table has in-frame clones only and misses some. The sample has some 170,000 clones; about 94% are singletons. V lost 2 bases and J 4 bases, leaving 18 bases between the germline ends. Germline V gives CDR1 GTSNPN, CDR2 SVGIG (reference sequence). The CDR3 has 17 residues. The receptor was isolated from a man in his 60s with colorectal cancer. V and J are TRBV30 and TRBJ1-6, with a possible D match to TRBD1 (5 bases). Sequencing was performed on PBMCs. The CDR3 sequence: CAWSTSTDYRYNSPLHF. The CDR3 DNA reads TGTGCCTGGAGTACCTCGACAGATTACCGATATAATTCACCCCTCCACTTT.